This T cell receptor (beta chain) derives from a study of blood T cell repertoires in COVID-19. Study details: Samples representing acute and convalescent COVID-19 were sourced from the United States, Italy and Spain. T cells, B-cell-depleted T cells, or PBMCs provided the cDNA or gDNA that served as material.

The CDR3 totals 15 residues. Trimming left V 3 bases short and J 0 bases short, with 12 bases between. Germline V gene lookup returns CDR1 SGHDT and CDR2 YYEEEE. This clone appeared a single time. In the source study's methods: Researchers report that nucleated cell counts were estimated from reference gene primer amplification. The assay was immunoSEQ multiplex PCR, and TCRdb's table has in-frame clones only and misses some. V and J calls and clone size are those listed in that table; D and trimming were worked out from the DNA. The sample holds approximately 89,000 clones; 80% are singletons and the top ten take about 20%.

The source of this sequence is a human donor in a cohort sampled during active COVID-19. J is TRBJ1-2 and V is TRBV5-6; D call uncertain. Material: peripheral blood. The CDR3 DNA reads TGTGCCAGCAGCTCCACCGGTGTCACTAACTATGGCTACACCTTC. The encoded protein is CASSSTGVTNYGYTF.